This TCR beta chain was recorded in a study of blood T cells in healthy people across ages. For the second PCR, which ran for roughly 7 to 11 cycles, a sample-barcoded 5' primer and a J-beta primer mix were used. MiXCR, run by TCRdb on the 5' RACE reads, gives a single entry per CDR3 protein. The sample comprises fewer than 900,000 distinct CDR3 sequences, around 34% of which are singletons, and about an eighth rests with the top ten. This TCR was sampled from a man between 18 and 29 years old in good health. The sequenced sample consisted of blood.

This CDR3 is CSASDQGLNTEAFF. The CDR3 DNA follows: TGCAGTGCTAGTGACCAGGGGCTTAACACTGAAGCTTTCTTT. The chain recombines TRBV20-1 with TRBJ1-1, with a tentative D call TRBD1 (6 bases). The CDR3 runs to 14 residues. V was clipped by 3 bases and J by 2 bases, with 13 bases between them. CDR1 DFQATT and CDR2 SNEGSKA come from the germline V gene (reference sequence).